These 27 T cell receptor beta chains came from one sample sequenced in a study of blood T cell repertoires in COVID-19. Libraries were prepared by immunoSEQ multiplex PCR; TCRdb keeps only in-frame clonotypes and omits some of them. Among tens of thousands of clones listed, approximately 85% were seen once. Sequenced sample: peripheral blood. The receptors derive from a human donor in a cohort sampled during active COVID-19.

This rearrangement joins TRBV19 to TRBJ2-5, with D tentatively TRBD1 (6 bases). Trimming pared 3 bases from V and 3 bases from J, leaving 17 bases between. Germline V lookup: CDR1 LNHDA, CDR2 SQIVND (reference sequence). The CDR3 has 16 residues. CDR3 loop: CASSILPSDRKETQYF. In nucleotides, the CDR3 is TGTGCCAGTAGTATCCTCCCCTCGGACAGAAAAGAGACCCAGTACTTC.

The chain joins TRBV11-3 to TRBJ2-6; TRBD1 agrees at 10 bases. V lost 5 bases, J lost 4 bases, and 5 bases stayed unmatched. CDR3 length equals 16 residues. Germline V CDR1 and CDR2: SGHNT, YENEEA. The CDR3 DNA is TGTGCCAGCAGCCCGGGACAGGGGATCGGGGCCAACGTCCTGACTTTC. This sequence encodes CASSPGQGIGANVLTF.

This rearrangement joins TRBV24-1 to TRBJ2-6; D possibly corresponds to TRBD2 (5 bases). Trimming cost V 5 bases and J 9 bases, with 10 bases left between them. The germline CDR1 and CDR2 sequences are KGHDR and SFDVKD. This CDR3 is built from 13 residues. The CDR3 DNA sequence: TGTGCCACCAGTGGTGCAGACTACAACGTCCTGACTTTC. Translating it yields CATSGADYNVLTF.

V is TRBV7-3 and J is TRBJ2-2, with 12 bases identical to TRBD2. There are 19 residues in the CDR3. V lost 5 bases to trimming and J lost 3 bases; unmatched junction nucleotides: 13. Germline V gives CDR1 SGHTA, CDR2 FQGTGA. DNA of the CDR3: TGTGCCAGCAGCCCGAGACTAGCGGGGGCCCCGCGGGACACCGGGGAGCTGTTTTTT. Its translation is CASSPRLAGAPRDTGELFF. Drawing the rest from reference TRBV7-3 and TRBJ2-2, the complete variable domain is GAGVSQTPSNKVTEKGKYVELRCDPISGHTALYWYRQSLGQGPEFLIYFQGTGAADDSGLPNDRFFAVRPEGSVSTLKIQRTERGDSAVYLCASSPRLAGAPRDTGELFFGEGSRLTVL.

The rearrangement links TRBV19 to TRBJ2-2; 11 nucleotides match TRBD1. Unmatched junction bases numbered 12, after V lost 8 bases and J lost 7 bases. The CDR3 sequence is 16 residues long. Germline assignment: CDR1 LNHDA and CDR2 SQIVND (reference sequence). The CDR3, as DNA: TGTGCCAGTCTGGCTAGGGACAGGGGGTACGGCGGGGAGCTGTTTTTT. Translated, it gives CASLARDRGYGGELFF.

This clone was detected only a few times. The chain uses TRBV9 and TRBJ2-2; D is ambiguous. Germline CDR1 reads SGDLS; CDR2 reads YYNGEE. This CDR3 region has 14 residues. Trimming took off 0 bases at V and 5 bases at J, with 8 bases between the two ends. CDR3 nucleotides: TGTGCCAGCAGCGTAGCCTCGAGTACCGGGGAGCTGTTTTTT. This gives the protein CASSVASSTGELFF.

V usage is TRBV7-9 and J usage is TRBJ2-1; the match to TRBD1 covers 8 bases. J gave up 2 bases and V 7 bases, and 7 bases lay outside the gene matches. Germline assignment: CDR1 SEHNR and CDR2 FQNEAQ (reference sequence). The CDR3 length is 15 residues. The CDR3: CASILDRGAYNEQFF. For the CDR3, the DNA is TGTGCCAGCATCCTCGACAGGGGAGCCTACAATGAGCAGTTCTTC.

The CDR3 here is CASSTNTGDSQYF. CDR3 sequence (DNA): TGTGCCAGCAGCACAAACACGGGGGACTCCCAGTACTTC. J is TRBJ2-5 and V is TRBV9; D may be TRBD2 (6 bases). CDR1 and CDR2 from the germline V gene are SGDLS and YYNGEE. V was cut by 4 bases and J by 9 bases, with 16 bases left in between. The CDR3 loop spans 13 amino acids.

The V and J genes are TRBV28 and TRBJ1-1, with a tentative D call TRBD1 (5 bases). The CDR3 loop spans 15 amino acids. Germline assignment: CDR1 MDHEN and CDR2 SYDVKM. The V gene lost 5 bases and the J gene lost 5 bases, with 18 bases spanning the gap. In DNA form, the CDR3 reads TGTGCCAGCAGTCCCTCCCGTGCGGGGGAGACTGAAGCTTTCTTT. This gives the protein CASSPSRAGETEAFF.

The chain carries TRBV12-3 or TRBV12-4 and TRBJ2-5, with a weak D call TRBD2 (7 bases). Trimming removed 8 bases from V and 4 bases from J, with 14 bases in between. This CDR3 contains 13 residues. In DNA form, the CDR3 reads TGTGCCAGCGGAATGGGGGGGCGAGAGACCCAGTACTTC. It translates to CASGMGGRETQYF.

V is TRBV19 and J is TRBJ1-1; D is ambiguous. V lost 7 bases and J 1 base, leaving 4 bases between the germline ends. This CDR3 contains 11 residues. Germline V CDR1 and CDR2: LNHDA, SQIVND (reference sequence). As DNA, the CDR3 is TGTGCCAGTAATCAGAACACTGAAGCTTTCTTT. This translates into CASNQNTEAFF.

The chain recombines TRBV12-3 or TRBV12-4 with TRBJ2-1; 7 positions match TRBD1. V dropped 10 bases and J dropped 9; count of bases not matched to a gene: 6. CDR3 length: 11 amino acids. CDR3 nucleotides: TGTGCCACCACAGGGGATCGTGAGCAGTTCTTC. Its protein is CATTGDREQFF.

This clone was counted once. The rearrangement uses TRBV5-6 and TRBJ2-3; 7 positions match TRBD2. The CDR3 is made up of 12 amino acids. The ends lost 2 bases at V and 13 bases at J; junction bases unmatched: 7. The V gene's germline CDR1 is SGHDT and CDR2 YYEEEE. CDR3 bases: TGTGCCAGCAGCTTCTCTAGCGGTCCGGAGTATTTT. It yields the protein CASSFSSGPEYF.

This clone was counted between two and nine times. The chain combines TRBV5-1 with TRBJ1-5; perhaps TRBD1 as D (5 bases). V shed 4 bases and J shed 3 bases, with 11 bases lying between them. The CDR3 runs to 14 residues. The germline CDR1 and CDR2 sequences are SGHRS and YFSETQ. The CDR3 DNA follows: TGCGCCAGCAGCCCGGGACTGGACAATCAGCCCCAGCATTTT. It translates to CASSPGLDNQPQHF. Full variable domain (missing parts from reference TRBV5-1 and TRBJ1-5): KAGVTQTPRYLIKTRGQQVTLSCSPISGHRSVSWYQQTPGQGLQFLFEYFSETQRNKGNFPGRFSGRQFSNSRSEMNVSTLELGDSALYLCASSPGLDNQPQHFGDGTRLSIL.

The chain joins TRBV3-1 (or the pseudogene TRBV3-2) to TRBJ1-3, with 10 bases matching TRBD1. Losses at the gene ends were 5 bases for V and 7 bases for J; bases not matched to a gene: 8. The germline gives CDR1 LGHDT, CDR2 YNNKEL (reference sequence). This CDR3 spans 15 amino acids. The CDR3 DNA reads TGTGCCAGCAGCACTACTCCGGGACAGGGGAACACCATATATTTT. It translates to CASSTTPGQGNTIYF.

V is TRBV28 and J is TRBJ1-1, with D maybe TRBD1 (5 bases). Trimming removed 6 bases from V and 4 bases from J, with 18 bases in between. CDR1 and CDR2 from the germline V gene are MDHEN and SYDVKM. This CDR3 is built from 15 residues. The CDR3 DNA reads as TGTGCCAGCAGCCCGGGGGGGTCTATGAGCACTGAAGCTTTCTTT. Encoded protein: CASSPGGSMSTEAFF. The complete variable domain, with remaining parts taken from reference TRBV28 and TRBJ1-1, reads DVKVTQSSRYLVKRTGEKVFLECVQDMDHENMFWYRQDPGLGLRLIYFSYDVKMKEKGDIPEGYSVSREKKERFSLILESASTNQTSMYLCASSPGGSMSTEAFFGQGTRLTVV.

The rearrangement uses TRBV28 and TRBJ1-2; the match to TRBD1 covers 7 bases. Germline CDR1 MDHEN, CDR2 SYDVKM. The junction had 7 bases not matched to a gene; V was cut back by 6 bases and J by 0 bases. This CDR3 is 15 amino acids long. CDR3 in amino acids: CASSFPQGANYGYTF. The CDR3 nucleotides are TGTGCCAGCAGCTTCCCCCAGGGGGCTAACTATGGCTACACCTTC.

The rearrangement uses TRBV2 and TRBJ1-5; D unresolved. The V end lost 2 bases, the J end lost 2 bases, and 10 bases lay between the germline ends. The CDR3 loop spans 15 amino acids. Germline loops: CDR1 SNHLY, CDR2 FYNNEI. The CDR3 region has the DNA TGTGCCAGCAGTGAAATGCCGAGCGGCAATCAGCCCCAGCATTTT. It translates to CASSEMPSGNQPQHF.

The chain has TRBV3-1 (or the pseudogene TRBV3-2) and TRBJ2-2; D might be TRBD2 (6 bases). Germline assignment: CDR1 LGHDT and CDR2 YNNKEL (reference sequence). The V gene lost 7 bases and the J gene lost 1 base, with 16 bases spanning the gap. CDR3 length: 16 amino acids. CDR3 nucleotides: TGTGCCAGCACCGTTCGGGGAGCGGGGAACACCGGGGAGCTGTTTTTT. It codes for CASTVRGAGNTGELFF.

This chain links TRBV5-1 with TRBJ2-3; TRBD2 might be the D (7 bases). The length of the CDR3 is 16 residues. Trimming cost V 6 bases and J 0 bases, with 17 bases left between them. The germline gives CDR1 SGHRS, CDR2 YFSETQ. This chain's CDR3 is CASTQGGGASTDTQYF. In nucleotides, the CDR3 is TGCGCCAGCACTCAAGGGGGGGGCGCTAGCACAGATACGCAGTATTTT.

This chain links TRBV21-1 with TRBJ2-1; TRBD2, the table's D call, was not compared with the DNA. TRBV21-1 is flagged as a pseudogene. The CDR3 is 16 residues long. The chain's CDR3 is CASSLRLAGRNNEQFF. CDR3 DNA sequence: TGTGCCAGCAGCCTCCGACTAGCGGGGAGGAACAATGAGCAGTTCTTC.

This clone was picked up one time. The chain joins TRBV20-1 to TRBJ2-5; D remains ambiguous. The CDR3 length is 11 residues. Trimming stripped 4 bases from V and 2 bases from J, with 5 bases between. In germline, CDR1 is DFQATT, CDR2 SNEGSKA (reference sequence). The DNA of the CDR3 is TGCAGTGCTACACAGCAAGAGACCCAGTACTTC. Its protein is CSATQQETQYF.

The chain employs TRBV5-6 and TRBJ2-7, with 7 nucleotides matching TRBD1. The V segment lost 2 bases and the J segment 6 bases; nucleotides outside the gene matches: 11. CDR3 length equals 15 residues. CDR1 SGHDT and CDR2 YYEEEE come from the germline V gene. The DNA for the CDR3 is TGTGCCAGCAGCTTCCTGGACAGGAAGGTACCCGAGCAGTACTTC. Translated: CASSFLDRKVPEQYF. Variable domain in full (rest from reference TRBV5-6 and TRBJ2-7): DAGVTQSPTHLIKTRGQQVTLRCSPKSGHDTVSWYQQALGQGPQFIFQYYEEEERQRGNFPDRFSGHQFPNYSSELNVNALLLGDSALYLCASSFLDRKVPEQYFGPGTRLTVT.

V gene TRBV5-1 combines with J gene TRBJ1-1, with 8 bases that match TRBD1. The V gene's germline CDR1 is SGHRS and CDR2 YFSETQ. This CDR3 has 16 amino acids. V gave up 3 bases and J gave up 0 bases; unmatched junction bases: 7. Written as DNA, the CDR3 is TGCGCCAGCAGCTCGGACAGGGTCCTCATGAACACTGAAGCTTTCTTT. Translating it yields CASSSDRVLMNTEAFF. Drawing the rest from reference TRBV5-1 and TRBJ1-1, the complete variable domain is KAGVTQTPRYLIKTRGQQVTLSCSPISGHRSVSWYQQTPGQGLQFLFEYFSETQRNKGNFPGRFSGRQFSNSRSEMNVSTLELGDSALYLCASSSDRVLMNTEAFFGQGTRLTVV.

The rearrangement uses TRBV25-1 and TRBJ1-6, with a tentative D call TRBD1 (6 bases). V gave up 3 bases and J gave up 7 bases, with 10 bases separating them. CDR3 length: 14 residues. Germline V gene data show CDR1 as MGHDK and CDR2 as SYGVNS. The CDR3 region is CASSDTGYNSPLHF. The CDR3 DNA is TGTGCCAGCAGTGATACAGGGTACAATTCACCCCTCCACTTT.

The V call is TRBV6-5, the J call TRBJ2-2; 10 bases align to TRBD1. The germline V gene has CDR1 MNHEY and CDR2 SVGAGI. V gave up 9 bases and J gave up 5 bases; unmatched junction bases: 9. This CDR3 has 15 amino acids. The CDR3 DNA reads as TGTGCCAGTACTCCGGGACAGGGGACGACCGGGGAGCTGTTTTTT. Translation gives CASTPGQGTTGELFF.

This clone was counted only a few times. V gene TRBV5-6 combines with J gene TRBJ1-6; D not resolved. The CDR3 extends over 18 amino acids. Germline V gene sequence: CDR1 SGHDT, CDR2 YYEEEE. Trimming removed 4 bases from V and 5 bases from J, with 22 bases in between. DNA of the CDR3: TGTGCCAGCAGCCTCCTAGGAGGGTCCCAACTCAATAATTCACCCCTCCACTTT. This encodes CASSLLGGSQLNNSPLHF.